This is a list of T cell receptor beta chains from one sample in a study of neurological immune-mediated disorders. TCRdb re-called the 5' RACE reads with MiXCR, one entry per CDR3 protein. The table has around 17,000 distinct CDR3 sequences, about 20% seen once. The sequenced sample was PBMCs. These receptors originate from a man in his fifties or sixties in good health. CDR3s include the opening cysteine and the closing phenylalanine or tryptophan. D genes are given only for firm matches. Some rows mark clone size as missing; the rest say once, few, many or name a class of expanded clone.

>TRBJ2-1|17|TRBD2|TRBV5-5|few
TGTGCCAGCAGCCCCGCGAGGACTAGCGGGGGCTACAATGAGCAGTTCTTC
CASSPARTSGGYNEQFF
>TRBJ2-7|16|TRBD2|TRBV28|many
TGTGCCAGCAGTTTACTAGCGGGAAGACCCTCCTACGAGCAGTACTTC
CASSLLAGRPSYEQYF
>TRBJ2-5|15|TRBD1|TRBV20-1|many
TGCAGTGCTCATCCACCGGACAGGGCCTGGGAGACCCAGTACTTC
CSAHPPDRAWETQYF
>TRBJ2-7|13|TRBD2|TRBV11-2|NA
TGTGCCAGCAGGGAAACTAGCGGGAGGGCCCAGTACTTC
CASRETSGRAQYF
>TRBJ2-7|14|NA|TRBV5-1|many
TGCGCCAGCAGCTTGTCGGGGGTTCCCTACGAGCAGTACTTC
CASSLSGVPYEQYF
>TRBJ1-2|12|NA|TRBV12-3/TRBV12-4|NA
TGTGCCAGTTCAGGGGCAGGGTATGGCTACACCTTC
CASSGAGYGYTF
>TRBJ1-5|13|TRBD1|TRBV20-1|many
TGCAGTGCTTGGACAGGGAGCAATCAGCCCCAGCATTTT
CSAWTGSNQPQHF
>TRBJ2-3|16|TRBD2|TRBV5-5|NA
TGTGCCAGCAGCGGCGAGCGGGGTATTTGGACAGATACGCAGTATTTT
CASSGERGIWTDTQYF
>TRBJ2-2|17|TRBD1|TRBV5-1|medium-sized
TGCGCCAGCAGCACCGGGACAGGGGGCATCGGCACCGGGGAGCTGTTTTTT
CASSTGTGGIGTGELFF
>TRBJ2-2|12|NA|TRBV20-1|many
TGCAGTGCTAGAGCCGGGGCCGGGGAGCTGTTTTTT
CSARAGAGELFF
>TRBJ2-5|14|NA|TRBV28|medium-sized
TGTGCCAGCAGGGCGGGACGGACCCAAGAGACCCAGTACTTC
CASRAGRTQETQYF
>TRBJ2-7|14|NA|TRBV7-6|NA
TGTGCCAGCAGCCCCGGACAGAGGGGCAACGATCAGTACTTC
CASSPGQRGNDQYF
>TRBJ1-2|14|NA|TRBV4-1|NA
TGCGCCAGCAGCCCCGGTCCATTTGACTATGGCTACACCTTC
CASSPGPFDYGYTF
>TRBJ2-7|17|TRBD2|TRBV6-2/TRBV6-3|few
TGTGCCAGCAGTCGAGGGACTAGCGGGACGGGGAACTACGAGCAGTACTTC
CASSRGTSGTGNYEQYF
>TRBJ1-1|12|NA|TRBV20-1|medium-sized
TGCAGTGCTCAGGCGGGATATACTGAAGCTTTCTTT
CSAQAGYTEAFF
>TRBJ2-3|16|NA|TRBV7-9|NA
TGTGCCAGCAGCTTAGAGATGGGGGGCCCCACAGATACGCAGTATTTT
CASSLEMGGPTDTQYF
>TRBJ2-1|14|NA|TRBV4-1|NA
TGCGCCAGCAGCCAGGTCACCGCCTACAATGAGCAGTTCTTC
CASSQVTAYNEQFF
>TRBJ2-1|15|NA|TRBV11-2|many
TGTGCCAGCAGCTTCCGCGGGAACTCCTACAATGAGCAGTTCTTC
CASSFRGNSYNEQFF
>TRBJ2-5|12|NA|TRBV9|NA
TGTGCCAGCAACGGGGGAGGAGAGACCCAGTACTTC
CASNGGGETQYF
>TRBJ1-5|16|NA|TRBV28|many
TGTGCCAGCAGTGGCCAACAGGGAAGGGTCAATCAGCCCCAGCATTTT
CASSGQQGRVNQPQHF
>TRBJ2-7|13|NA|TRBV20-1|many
TGCAGTGCTAGAGATCTATCGGGCTACGAGCAGTACTTC
CSARDLSGYEQYF
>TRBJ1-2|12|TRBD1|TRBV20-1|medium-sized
TGCAGTGCTAGTTCGACAGGGAGCGGCTACACCTTC
CSASSTGSGYTF
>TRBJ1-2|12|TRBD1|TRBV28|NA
TGTGCCAGCAGTCAGACAGGGGGCGGCTACACCTTC
CASSQTGGGYTF
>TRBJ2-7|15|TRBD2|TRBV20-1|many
TGCAGTGCTAGGGGCCTAGCGGGACAGTCCTACGAGCAGTACTTC
CSARGLAGQSYEQYF
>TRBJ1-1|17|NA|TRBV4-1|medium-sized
TGCGCCAGCAGCCAAGGCCTACTTCGGGGGGAGAGGACTGAAGCTTTCTTT
CASSQGLLRGERTEAFF
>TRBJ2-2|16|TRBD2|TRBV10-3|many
TGTGCCATCAGGAGGACTAGCGGACTAAACACCGGGGAGCTGTTTTTT
CAIRRTSGLNTGELFF
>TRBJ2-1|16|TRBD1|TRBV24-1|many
TGTGCCACCGAACCTTTGCCGGGACAGGGGATAAACGAGCAGTTCTTC
CATEPLPGQGINEQFF
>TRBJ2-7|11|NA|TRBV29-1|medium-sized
TGCAGCGCCGGACAGAGGTACGAGCAGTACTTC
CSAGQRYEQYF
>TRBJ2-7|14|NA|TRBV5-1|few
TGCGCCAGCAGCTTGGCGAGGGGAACCTACGAGCAGTACTTC
CASSLARGTYEQYF
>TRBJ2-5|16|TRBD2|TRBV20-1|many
TGCAGTGCTAGAGATCTAGCGGGAGAGAAACAAGAGACCCAGTACTTC
CSARDLAGEKQETQYF
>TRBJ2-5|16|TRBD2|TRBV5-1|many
TGCGCCAGCAGCATCTCTAGCGGGAGACACCAAGAGACCCAGTACTTC
CASSISSGRHQETQYF
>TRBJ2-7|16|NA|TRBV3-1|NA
TGTGCCAGCAGCCAGACCGGGACTTTCAGCTCCTACGAGCAGTACTTC
CASSQTGTFSSYEQYF
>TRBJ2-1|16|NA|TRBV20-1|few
TGCAGTGCACTAGCAGACAAGGGACACCGGGGCAATGAGCAGTTCTTC
CSALADKGHRGNEQFF
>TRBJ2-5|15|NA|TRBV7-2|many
TGTGCCAGCAGCCCGCGGGCGGTTAGGAGAGAGACCCAGTACTTC
CASSPRAVRRETQYF
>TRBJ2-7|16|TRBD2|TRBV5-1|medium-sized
TGCGCCAGCAGCAGGACTAGCGGGAGCGTTCGCTACGAGCAGTACTTC
CASSRTSGSVRYEQYF
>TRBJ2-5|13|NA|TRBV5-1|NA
TGCGCCAGCAGCCTGGGGGGCCACGAGACCCAGTACTTC
CASSLGGHETQYF
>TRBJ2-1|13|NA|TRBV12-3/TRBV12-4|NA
TGTGCCAGCAGTTTTACTAGAAACAATGAGCAGTTCTTC
CASSFTRNNEQFF
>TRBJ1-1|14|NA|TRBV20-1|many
TGCAGTGCCAGTCGTTTGGGTTCGAACACTGAAGCTTTCTTT
CSASRLGSNTEAFF
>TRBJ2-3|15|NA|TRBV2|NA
TGTGCCAGCAGTCTTCTAGCGAGGAATGGAGATACGCAGTATTTT
CASSLLARNGDTQYF
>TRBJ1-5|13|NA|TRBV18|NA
TGTGCCAGCTCGTGGGACCGCAATCAGCCCCAGCATTTT
CASSWDRNQPQHF
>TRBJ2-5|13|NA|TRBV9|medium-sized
TGTGCCAGCAGCGTAGAAGGGCCGGAGACCCAGTACTTC
CASSVEGPETQYF
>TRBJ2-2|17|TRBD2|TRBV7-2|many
TGTGCCAGCAGCTTATACCCTAGCGGGATGGGCACTGGGGAGCTGTTTTTT
CASSLYPSGMGTGELFF
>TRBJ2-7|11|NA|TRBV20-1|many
TGCAGTGCCCGGGGCGACTACGAGCAGTACTTC
CSARGDYEQYF
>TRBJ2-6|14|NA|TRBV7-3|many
TGTGCCAGCAGCCCCCCGGGCGGGGCCAACGTCCTGACTTTC
CASSPPGGANVLTF
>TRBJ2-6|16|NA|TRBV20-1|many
TGCAGTGCACCCGGTTTTATGAGTTCTGGGGCCAACGTCCTGACTTTC
CSAPGFMSSGANVLTF
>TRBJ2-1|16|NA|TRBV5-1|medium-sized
TGCGCCAGCAGGAGGGGGACGAAGAGCTCCTACAATGAGCAGTTCTTC
CASRRGTKSSYNEQFF